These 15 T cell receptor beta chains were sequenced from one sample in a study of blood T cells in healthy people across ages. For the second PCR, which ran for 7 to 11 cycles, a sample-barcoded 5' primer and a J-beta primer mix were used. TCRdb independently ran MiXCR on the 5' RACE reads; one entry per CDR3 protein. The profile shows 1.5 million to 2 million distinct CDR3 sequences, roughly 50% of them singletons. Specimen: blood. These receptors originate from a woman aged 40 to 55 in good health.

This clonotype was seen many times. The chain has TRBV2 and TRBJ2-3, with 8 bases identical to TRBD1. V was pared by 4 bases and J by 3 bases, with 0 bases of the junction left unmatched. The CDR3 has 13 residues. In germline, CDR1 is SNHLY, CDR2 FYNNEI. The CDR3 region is CASSGQGTDTQYF. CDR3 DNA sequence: TGTGCCAGCAGTGGACAGGGGACAGATACGCAGTATTTT.

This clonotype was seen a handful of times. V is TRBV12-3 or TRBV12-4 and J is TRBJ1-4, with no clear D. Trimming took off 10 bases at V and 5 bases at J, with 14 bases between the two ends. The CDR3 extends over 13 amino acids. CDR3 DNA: TGTGCCATATCCCGACGGAACAATGAAAAACTGTTTTTT. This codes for CAISRRNNEKLFF.

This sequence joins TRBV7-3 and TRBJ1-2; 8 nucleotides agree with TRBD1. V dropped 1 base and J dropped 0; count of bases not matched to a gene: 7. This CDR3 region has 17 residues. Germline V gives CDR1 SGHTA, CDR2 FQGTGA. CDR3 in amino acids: CASSLRGETGANYGYTF. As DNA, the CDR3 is TGTGCCAGCAGCTTAAGGGGGGAGACAGGGGCTAACTATGGCTACACCTTC.

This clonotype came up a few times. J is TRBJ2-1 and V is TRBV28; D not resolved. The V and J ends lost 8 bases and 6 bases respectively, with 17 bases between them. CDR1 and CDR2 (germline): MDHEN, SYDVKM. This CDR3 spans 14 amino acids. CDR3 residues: CASRPPLLPNEQFF. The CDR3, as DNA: TGTGCCAGCCGTCCCCCACTCCTCCCCAATGAGCAGTTCTTC.

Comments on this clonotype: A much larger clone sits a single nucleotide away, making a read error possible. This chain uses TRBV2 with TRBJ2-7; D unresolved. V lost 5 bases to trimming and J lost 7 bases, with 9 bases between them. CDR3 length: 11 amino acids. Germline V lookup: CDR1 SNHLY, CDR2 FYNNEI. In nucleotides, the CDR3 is TGTGCCAGCAGTAGAACGAGAGAGCAGTACGTC. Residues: CASSRTREQYV.

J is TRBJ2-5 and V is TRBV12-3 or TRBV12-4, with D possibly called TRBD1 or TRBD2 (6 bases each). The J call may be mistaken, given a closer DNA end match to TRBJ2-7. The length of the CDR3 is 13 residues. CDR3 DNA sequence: TGTGCCAGCAGTGGCTGGGGGGCCAACGAGCAGTACTTC. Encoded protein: CASSGWGANEQYF.

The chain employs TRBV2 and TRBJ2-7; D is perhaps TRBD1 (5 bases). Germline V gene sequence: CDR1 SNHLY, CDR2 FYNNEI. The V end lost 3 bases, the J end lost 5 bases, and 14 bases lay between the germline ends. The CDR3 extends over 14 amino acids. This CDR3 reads CASSDQTPRDEQYF. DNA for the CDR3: TGTGCCAGCAGTGACCAGACCCCCAGGGACGAGCAGTACTTC.

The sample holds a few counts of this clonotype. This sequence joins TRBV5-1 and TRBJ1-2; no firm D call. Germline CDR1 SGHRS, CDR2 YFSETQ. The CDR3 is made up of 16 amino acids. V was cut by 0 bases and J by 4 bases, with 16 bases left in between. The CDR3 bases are TGCGCCAGCAGCTTGGGCGGCGGTTTTAAGATCTATGGCTACACCTTC. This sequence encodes CASSLGGGFKIYGYTF.

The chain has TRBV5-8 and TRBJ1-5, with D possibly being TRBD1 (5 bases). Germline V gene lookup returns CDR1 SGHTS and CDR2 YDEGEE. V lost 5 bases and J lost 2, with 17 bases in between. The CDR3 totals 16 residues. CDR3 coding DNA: TGTGCCAGCAGTTCCCGGGGGGAGTATGGCAATCAGCCCCAGCATTTT. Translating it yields CASSSRGEYGNQPQHF.

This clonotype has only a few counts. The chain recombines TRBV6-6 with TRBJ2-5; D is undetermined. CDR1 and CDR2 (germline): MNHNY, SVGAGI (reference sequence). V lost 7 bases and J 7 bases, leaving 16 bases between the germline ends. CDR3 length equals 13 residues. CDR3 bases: TGTGCCAGCACCTTACACTTACCGGGGACCCAGTACTTC. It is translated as CASTLHLPGTQYF.

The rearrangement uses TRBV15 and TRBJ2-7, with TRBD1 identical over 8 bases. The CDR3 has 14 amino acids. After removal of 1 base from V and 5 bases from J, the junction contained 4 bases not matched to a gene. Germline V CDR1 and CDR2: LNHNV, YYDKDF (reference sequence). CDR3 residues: CATSRGDRGHEQYF. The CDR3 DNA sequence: TGTGCCACCAGCAGAGGAGACAGGGGACACGAGCAGTACTTC.

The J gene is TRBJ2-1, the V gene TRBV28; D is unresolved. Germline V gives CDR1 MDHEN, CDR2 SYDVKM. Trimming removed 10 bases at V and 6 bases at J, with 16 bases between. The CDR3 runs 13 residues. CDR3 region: CATPGRGVNEQFF. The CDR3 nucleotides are TGTGCCACCCCAGGACGTGGAGTCAATGAGCAGTTCTTC.

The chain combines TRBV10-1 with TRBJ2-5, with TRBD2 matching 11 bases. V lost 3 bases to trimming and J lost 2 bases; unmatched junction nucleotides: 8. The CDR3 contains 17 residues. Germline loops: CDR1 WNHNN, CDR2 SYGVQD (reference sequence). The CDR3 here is CASSEGKLAGVQETQYF. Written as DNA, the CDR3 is TGCGCCAGCAGTGAAGGAAAACTAGCGGGGGTACAAGAGACCCAGTACTTC.

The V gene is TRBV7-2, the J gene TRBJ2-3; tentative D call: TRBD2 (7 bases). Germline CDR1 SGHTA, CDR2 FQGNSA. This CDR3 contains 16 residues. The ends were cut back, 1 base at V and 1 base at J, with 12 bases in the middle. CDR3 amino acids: CASSLVAGARTDTQYF. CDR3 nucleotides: TGTGCCAGCAGCTTAGTGGCGGGGGCCCGCACAGATACGCAGTATTTT.

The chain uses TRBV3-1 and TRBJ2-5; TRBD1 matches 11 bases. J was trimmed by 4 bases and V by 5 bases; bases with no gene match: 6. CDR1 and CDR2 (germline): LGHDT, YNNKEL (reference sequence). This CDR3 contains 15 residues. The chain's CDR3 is CASSTGQGAGETQYF. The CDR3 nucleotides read TGTGCCAGCAGCACAGGACAGGGGGCTGGAGAGACCCAGTACTTC.